This T cell receptor (beta chain) was found in a study of blood T cell repertoires in COVID-19. Study as a whole: Researchers got acute and convalescent COVID-19 samples from the United States, Italy and Spain. T cells, B-cell-depleted T cells, or PBMCs provided the cDNA or gDNA that served as material.

This table comes from immunoSEQ multiplex PCR, and its TCRdb copy is limited to in-frame clones, with some not included. The sample has some 160,000 clones, roughly 85% seen once; the top ten hold roughly 2%. CDR1 is MNHEY, CDR2 SMNVEV, per germline (reference sequence). V lost 3 bases and J lost 3, with 24 bases in between. This CDR3 spans 18 amino acids. This chain uses TRBV27 with TRBJ2-7, with D perhaps matching TRBD2 (5 bases). This receptor was taken from a woman older than 75 with acute or convalescent COVID-19. The sample was peripheral blood. CDR3 in DNA: TGTGCCAGCAGTTTCCGGCCTATTGGGTTGGAGGCCCGCTACGAGCAGTACTTC. The encoded protein is CASSFRPIGLEARYEQYF.